What follows is one T cell receptor beta chain and its context. Its antigen is unknown. The data originate from a study of shared clonotypes between healthy human individuals. Here immunoSEQ multiplex PCR was the method, and the copy in TCRdb shows in-frame clones only, minus some. The top ten clones hold 1.4% to 1.5% of a sample with over a million clones, around 76% of them seen once. Recent acute infections and vaccinations were absent in the healthy HIV-negative adult donors. Researchers partitioned CD4+ cells into CD45RA+ naive and CD45RA-negative memory subsets. V shed 0 bases and J shed 4 bases, with 12 bases lying between them. CDR1 and CDR2 from the germline V gene are MNHNY and SVGAGI (reference sequence). This CDR3 has 15 residues. Study-level points and caveats: What rarefaction showed was incomplete sorted-subset sequencing despite large depth.

The source is a man in his late teens or twenties in good health. Specimen: memory CD4+ T cells sorted from blood. The subset is: CD45RA-negative fraction. This chain connects TRBV6-6 to TRBJ1-1, with a tentative D call TRBD1 (5 bases). As DNA, the CDR3 is TGTGCCAGCAGTTACTCGAAGGCCGGGGGCACTGAAGCTTTCTTT. This gives the protein CASSYSKAGGTEAFF.